This passage covers 27 T cell receptor beta chains from one sample sequenced in a study of T cell responses to AZD1222 COVID-19 vaccine. Data came from immunoSEQ multiplex PCR; TCRdb stores just in-frame clones and leaves some out. The sample has tens of thousands of clones, about nine tenths seen once. The starting material was peripheral blood, obtained 28 days after the second AZD1222 dose. The receptors here all came from an adult who received the AZD1222 COVID-19 vaccine.

The chain recombines TRBV10-3 with TRBJ2-3; a possible D gene is TRBD2 (6 bases). The CDR3 is 13 amino acids. V was trimmed by 8 bases and J by 0 bases, leaving 9 bases between them. Germline-derived CDR1 and CDR2 are ENHRY and SYGVKD. This CDR3 is CAIEGTSTDTQYF. DNA of the CDR3: TGTGCCATCGAGGGGACTAGCACAGATACGCAGTATTTT.

The V and J genes are TRBV7-3 and TRBJ2-5; 8 nucleotides agree with TRBD2. Germline V lookup: CDR1 SGHTA, CDR2 FQGTGA. The V gene end was trimmed by 0 bases and the J gene end by 5 bases; junction bases not matched to a gene: 8. This CDR3 is built from 16 residues. The CDR3 DNA reads as TGTGCCAGCAGCTTAACTGGCGGGGGGTTATTTGAGACCCAGTACTTC. Translation gives CASSLTGGGLFETQYF.

The chain carries TRBV19 and TRBJ1-3; the match to TRBD1 covers 7 bases. The CDR3 runs to 16 residues. The V gene end was trimmed by 5 bases and the J gene end by 3 bases; junction bases not matched to a gene: 10. The germline V gene encodes CDR1 LNHDA and CDR2 SQIVND (reference sequence). This CDR3 reads CASSDPAGDSGNTIYF. DNA for the CDR3: TGTGCCAGTAGTGACCCCGCAGGGGACAGTGGAAACACCATATATTTT.

This rearrangement joins TRBV5-4 to TRBJ1-1, with D possibly TRBD1 on 6 matching bases. This CDR3 has 14 residues. The germline V gene has CDR1 SGHNT and CDR2 YYREEE (reference sequence). With 0 bases removed from V and 4 bases from J, the gap between germline ends came to 10 bases. The chain's CDR3 is CASSLERRGTEAFF. CDR3 bases: TGTGCCAGCAGCTTGGAGCGCAGGGGCACTGAAGCTTTCTTT.

This clone was counted a single time. The chain has TRBV9 and TRBJ1-1; D is possibly TRBD1 (5 bases). Trimming removed 1 base at V and 3 bases at J, with 13 bases between. This CDR3 spans 15 amino acids. Germline assignment: CDR1 SGDLS and CDR2 YYNGEE. In nucleotides, the CDR3 is TGTGCCAGCAGCGTACAGGGAGGGTCGTACACTGAAGCTTTCTTT. Translated, it gives CASSVQGGSYTEAFF. The full variable domain, with the rest looked up from reference TRBV9 and TRBJ1-1, is DSGVTQTPKHLITATGQRVTLRCSPRSGDLSVYWYQQSLDQGLQFLIQYYNGEERAKGNILERFSAQQFPDLHSELNLSSLELGDSALYFCASSVQGGSYTEAFFGQGTRLTVV.

V and J are TRBV10-3 and TRBJ1-3; D is possibly TRBD1 (6 bases). Trimming stripped 10 bases from V and 4 bases from J, with 14 bases between. The CDR3 runs to 13 residues. Germline V lookup: CDR1 ENHRY, CDR2 SYGVKD. Here the CDR3 reads CASERGGGNTIYF. The CDR3 DNA sequence: TGTGCCAGCGAAAGGGGGGGCGGAAACACCATATATTTT.

The chain carries TRBV19 and TRBJ1-2; 7 bases match TRBD1. Germline V lookup: CDR1 LNHDA, CDR2 SQIVND (reference sequence). The CDR3 totals 17 residues. V lost 2 bases and J lost 4; bases outside the gene matches: 13. This CDR3 reads CASSILAGGDFAYGYTF. The CDR3 DNA sequence: TGTGCCAGTAGTATATTAGCAGGGGGTGATTTTGCCTATGGCTACACCTTC.

This chain connects TRBV6-2 or TRBV6-3 to TRBJ1-1, with unresolved D. Per the germline V gene, CDR1 is MNHEY and CDR2 is SVGEGT. This CDR3 has 16 residues. The V end lost 6 bases, the J end lost 1 base, and 18 bases lay between the germline ends. CDR3 region: CASSPEEVSRNTEAFF. CDR3 nucleotide sequence: TGTGCCAGCAGCCCGGAGGAGGTTAGTCGGAACACTGAAGCTTTCTTT.

The V and J genes are TRBV29-1 and TRBJ2-7, with a possible D match to TRBD2 (5 bases). Looked up from germline, CDR1 is SQVTM and CDR2 is ANQGSEA. The V and J ends lost 5 bases and 0 bases respectively, with 11 bases between them. The CDR3 is 13 amino acids. CDR3 residues: CSVRERDSYEQYF. Written as DNA, the CDR3 is TGCAGCGTTCGGGAAAGGGACTCCTACGAGCAGTACTTC.

This sequence joins TRBV28 and TRBJ1-1; D unclear. Trimming took off 8 bases at V and 6 bases at J, with 13 bases between the two ends. CDR3 length equals 12 residues. Per germline, CDR1 MDHEN and CDR2 SYDVKM. The CDR3 is CASWPRTSEAFF. Written as DNA, the CDR3 is TGTGCCAGCTGGCCCCGGACCTCTGAAGCTTTCTTT.

J is TRBJ1-2 and V is TRBV28; 7 bases are a match to TRBD1. Per the germline V gene, CDR1 is MDHEN and CDR2 is SYDVKM. The CDR3 length is 14 residues. Unmatched junction bases numbered 6, after V lost 8 bases and J lost 0 bases. The CDR3 loop reads CASLTGVANYGYTF. The CDR3 nucleotides are TGTGCCAGCCTAACAGGGGTAGCTAACTATGGCTACACCTTC.

This chain uses TRBV5-1 with TRBJ2-1; TRBD1 matches at 9 bases. This CDR3 has 18 residues. The germline CDR1 and CDR2 sequences are SGHRS and YFSETQ. V lost 3 bases and J lost 6; bases outside the gene matches: 16. For the CDR3, the DNA is TGCGCCAGCAGCTCCCGGGACAGGGCCCGCAAGGGCGGCAATGAGCAGTTCTTC. The encoded protein is CASSSRDRARKGGNEQFF.

This clone was seen a few times. The chain combines TRBV18 with TRBJ1-1; D not certain. With 4 bases removed from V and 0 bases from J, the gap between germline ends came to 6 bases. In germline, CDR1 is KGHSH, CDR2 LQKENI. This CDR3 is built from 13 residues. The CDR3 DNA reads TGTGCCAGCTCACAGCACATGAACACTGAAGCTTTCTTT. It yields the protein CASSQHMNTEAFF.

The chain is built from TRBV7-6 and TRBJ2-1; tentatively, D is TRBD2 (6 bases). The CDR3 covers 16 residues. Trimming took 5 bases from V and 0 from J, leaving 14 bases between them. Germline V gives CDR1 SGHVS, CDR2 FNYEAQ. Here the CDR3 reads CASSLSGFSSYNEQFF. The CDR3 DNA reads TGTGCCAGCAGCCTTAGCGGCTTTAGCTCCTACAATGAGCAGTTCTTC.

The chain combines TRBV28 with TRBJ1-4; TRBD1 might be the D (6 bases). Germline V lookup: CDR1 MDHEN, CDR2 SYDVKM. V was trimmed by 2 bases and J by 4 bases, leaving 11 bases between them. This CDR3 comprises 15 residues. The CDR3 DNA is TGTGCCAGCAGTTTACTCCGGACAGTTAATGAAAAACTGTTTTTT. Translating gives CASSLLRTVNEKLFF. Together with reference TRBV28 and TRBJ1-4, the CDR3 gives the full variable domain: DVKVTQSSRYLVKRTGEKVFLECVQDMDHENMFWYRQDPGLGLRLIYFSYDVKMKEKGDIPEGYSVSREKKERFSLILESASTNQTSMYLCASSLLRTVNEKLFFGSGTQLSVL.

The gene calls are TRBV6-5 and TRBJ1-2; the D gene is possibly TRBD1 (5 bases). V was cut by 2 bases and J by 4 bases, with 11 bases left in between. The CDR3 is 14 residues long. Germline V gene lookup returns CDR1 MNHEY and CDR2 SVGAGI. The CDR3 DNA is TGTGCCAGCAGTTACGATGGGGCCGGCTATGGCTACACCTTC. Protein product: CASSYDGAGYGYTF.

This chain joins TRBV6-5 and TRBJ1-2; no clear D gene. The CDR3 is 13 amino acids. V shed 4 bases and J shed 1 base, with 7 bases lying between them. The germline gives CDR1 MNHEY, CDR2 SVGAGI. In nucleotides, the CDR3 is TGTGCCAGCAGTTTTGCCATTAACTATGGCTACACCTTC. Its protein is CASSFAINYGYTF.

The chain employs TRBV7-9 and TRBJ1-1; 7 positions match TRBD1. Germline loops: CDR1 SEHNR, CDR2 FQNEAQ (reference sequence). This CDR3 has 16 residues. The V and J ends lost 7 bases and 0 bases, in that order; junction bases with no gene match: 11. CDR3: CASTPWGQNLNTEAFF. The CDR3 DNA reads as TGTGCCAGCACCCCGTGGGGACAGAACTTGAACACTGAAGCTTTCTTT.

This chain joins TRBV6-6 and TRBJ2-5, with 7 bases fitting TRBD2. This CDR3 spans 14 amino acids. Germline V CDR1 and CDR2: MNHNY, SVGAGI (reference sequence). J lost 1 base, V lost 6 bases, and 5 bases had no gene match. CDR3 loop: CASSGGGIQETQYF. DNA of the CDR3: TGTGCCAGCAGCGGCGGGGGAATCCAAGAGACCCAGTACTTC.

The rearrangement joins TRBV9 to TRBJ1-2; D gene unclear. The V end was cut by 4 bases, the J end by 6 bases, with 7 bases between. The CDR3 extends over 11 amino acids. The germline gives CDR1 SGDLS, CDR2 YYNGEE. The CDR3 coding sequence is TGTGCCAGCAGCACCCCCAATGGCTACACCTTC. It encodes CASSTPNGYTF.

This clone has just a few counts. This chain uses TRBV7-9 with TRBJ1-1, with D perhaps TRBD1 (5 bases). This CDR3 region has 16 residues. Germline V CDR1 and CDR2: SEHNR, FQNEAQ (reference sequence). The V gene lost 1 base and the J gene lost 3 bases, with 15 bases spanning the gap. CDR3 sequence: CASSLVRGGRHTEAFF. CDR3 coding DNA: TGTGCCAGCAGCTTAGTTAGGGGCGGACGGCACACTGAAGCTTTCTTT.

This chain links TRBV15 with TRBJ1-4, with 9 positions matching TRBD1. Per the germline V gene, CDR1 is LNHNV and CDR2 is YYDKDF (reference sequence). The CDR3 is 14 residues long. The CDR3 bases are TGTGCGTTCGGGACAGGGAAAACTAATGAAAAACTGTTTTTT. This translates into CAFGTGKTNEKLFF.

The rearrangement links TRBV12-3 or TRBV12-4 to TRBJ2-7; TRBD2 might be the D (7 bases). Trimming took off 7 bases at V and 6 bases at J, with 13 bases between the two ends. CDR3 size: 12 residues. CDR3 sequence reads: CASTLGGREQYF. In nucleotides, the CDR3 is TGTGCCAGCACCTTGGGGGGGCGCGAGCAGTACTTC.

V gene TRBV3-1 (or the pseudogene TRBV3-2) combines with J gene TRBJ2-1; 7 bases are a match to TRBD1. CDR3 length equals 15 residues. J gave up 2 bases and V 6 bases, and 7 bases lay outside the gene matches. Per germline, CDR1 LGHDT and CDR2 YNNKEL (reference sequence). CDR3 sequence: CASSLTGYPYNEQFF. DNA of the CDR3: TGTGCCAGCAGTCTGACAGGGTACCCCTACAATGAGCAGTTCTTC.

The rearrangement joins TRBV30 to TRBJ2-5; D remains unclear. The germline CDR1 and CDR2 sequences are GTSNPN and SVGIG (reference sequence). The CDR3 sequence is 13 residues long. V gave up 5 bases and J gave up 2 bases, with 12 bases separating them. This CDR3 reads CAWLNRAQETQYF. CDR3 sequence (DNA): TGTGCCTGGCTCAACCGGGCTCAAGAGACCCAGTACTTC. Variable domain in full (rest from reference TRBV30 and TRBJ2-5): SQTIHQWPATLVQPVGSPLSLECTVEGTSNPNLYWYRQAAGRGLQLLFYSVGIGQISSEVPQNLSASRPQDRQFILSSKKLLLSDSGFYLCAWLNRAQETQYFGPGTRLLVL.

This chain uses TRBV11-3 with TRBJ1-6; 11 positions agree with TRBD1. Looked up from germline, CDR1 is SGHNT and CDR2 is YENEEA. CDR3 size: 15 residues. With 6 bases clipped from V and 7 bases from J, the junction kept 5 bases outside the gene matches. The CDR3 loop is CASRKGQGENSPLHF. For the CDR3, the DNA is TGTGCCAGCAGGAAGGGACAGGGGGAGAATTCACCCCTCCACTTT.

In DNA, the CDR3 is TGTGCCAGCAGCCGACAGGGTGGTTCACCCCTCCACTTT. This sequence encodes CASSRQGGSPLHF. The rearrangement joins TRBV14 to TRBJ1-6; TRBD1 matches at 7 bases. Germline CDR1 reads SGHDN; CDR2 reads FVKESK. The CDR3 has 13 amino acids. V lost 4 bases to trimming and J lost 9 bases; unmatched junction nucleotides: 3.